This passage covers 2 T cell receptor beta chains from one sample sequenced in a study of cytomegalovirus exposure and HLA in healthy donors. Amplification used 60 Vbeta primers and 13 Jbeta primers. The data were produced by immunoSEQ multiplex PCR, yet TCRdb's version contains in-frame clones alone and is incomplete. This sample's clone table lists 150,000 to 250,000 clones. The sequenced sample was PBMCs. The source is a boy under 18 in good health and CMV-seronegative.

V is TRBV5-1 and J is TRBJ2-3, with 9 bases matching TRBD1. The CDR3 extends over 15 amino acids. Germline values: CDR1 SGHRS, CDR2 YFSETQ. V dropped 0 bases and J dropped 3; count of bases not matched to a gene: 2. CDR3 in DNA: TGCGCCAGCAGCTTGGCCGGACAGGGGACAGATACGCAGTATTTT. Translation gives CASSLAGQGTDTQYF. Drawing the rest from reference TRBV5-1 and TRBJ2-3, the complete variable domain is KAGVTQTPRYLIKTRGQQVTLSCSPISGHRSVSWYQQTPGQGLQFLFEYFSETQRNKGNFPGRFSGRQFSNSRSEMNVSTLELGDSALYLCASSLAGQGTDTQYFGPGTRLTVL.

This chain uses TRBV2 with TRBJ1-2; TRBD1 aligns across 8 bases. The CDR3 loop spans 15 amino acids. CDR1 SNHLY and CDR2 FYNNEI come from the germline V gene. The V gene end was trimmed by 6 bases and the J gene end by 8 bases; junction bases not matched to a gene: 14. The CDR3 protein is CASSPTGQGLGGYTF. The CDR3 DNA sequence: TGTGCCAGCAGCCCAACAGGACAGGGTTTGGGAGGCTACACCTTC.